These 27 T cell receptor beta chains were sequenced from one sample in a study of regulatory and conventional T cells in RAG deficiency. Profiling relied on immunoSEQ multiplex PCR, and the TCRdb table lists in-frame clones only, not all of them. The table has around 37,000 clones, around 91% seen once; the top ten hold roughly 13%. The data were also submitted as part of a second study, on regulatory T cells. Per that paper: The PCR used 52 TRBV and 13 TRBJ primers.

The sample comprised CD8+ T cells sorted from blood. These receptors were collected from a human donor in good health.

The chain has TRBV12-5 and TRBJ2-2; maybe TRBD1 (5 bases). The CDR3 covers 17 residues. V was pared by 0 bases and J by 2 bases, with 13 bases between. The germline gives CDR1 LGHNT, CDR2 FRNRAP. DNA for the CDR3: TGTGCTAGTGGTTTGGTATGGCAGGGTAGAAACACCGGGGAGCTGTTTTTT. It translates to CASGLVWQGRNTGELFF.

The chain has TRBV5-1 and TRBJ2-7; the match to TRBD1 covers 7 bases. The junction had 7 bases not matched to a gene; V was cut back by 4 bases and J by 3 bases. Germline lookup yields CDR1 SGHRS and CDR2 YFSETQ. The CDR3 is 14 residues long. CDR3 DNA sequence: TGCGCCAGCAGCGCCGGGACAGAGTTCTACGAGCAGTACTTC. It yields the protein CASSAGTEFYEQYF.

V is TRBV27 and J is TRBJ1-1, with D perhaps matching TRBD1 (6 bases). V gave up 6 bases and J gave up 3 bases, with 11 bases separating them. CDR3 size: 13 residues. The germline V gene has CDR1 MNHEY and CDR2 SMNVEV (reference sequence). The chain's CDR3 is CASRGGGYTEAFF. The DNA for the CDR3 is TGTGCCAGCAGAGGGGGTGGGTACACTGAAGCTTTCTTT.

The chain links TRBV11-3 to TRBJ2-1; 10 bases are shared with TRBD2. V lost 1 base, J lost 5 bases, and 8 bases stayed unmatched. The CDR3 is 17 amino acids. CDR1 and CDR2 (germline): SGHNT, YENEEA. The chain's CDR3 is CASSLGVIAGGNNEQFF. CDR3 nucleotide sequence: TGTGCCAGCAGCTTAGGGGTAATAGCGGGAGGAAACAATGAGCAGTTCTTC.

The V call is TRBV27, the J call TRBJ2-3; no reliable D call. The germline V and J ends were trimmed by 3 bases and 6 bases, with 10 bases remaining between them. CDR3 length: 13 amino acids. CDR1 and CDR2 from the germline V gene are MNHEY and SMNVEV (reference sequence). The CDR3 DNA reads TGTGCCAGCAGTTTTGGCCAGTCCGATACGCAGTATTTT. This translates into CASSFGQSDTQYF.

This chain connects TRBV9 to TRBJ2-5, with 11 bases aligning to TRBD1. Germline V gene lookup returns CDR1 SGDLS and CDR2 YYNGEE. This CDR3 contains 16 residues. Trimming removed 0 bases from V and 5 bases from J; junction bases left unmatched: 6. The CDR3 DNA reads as TGTGCCAGCAGCGTAGGAGGACAGGGGGCCGGGGAGACCCAGTACTTC. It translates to CASSVGGQGAGETQYF.

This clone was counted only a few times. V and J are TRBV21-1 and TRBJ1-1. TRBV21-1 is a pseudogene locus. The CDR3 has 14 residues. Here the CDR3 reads CASNSGAENTEAFF. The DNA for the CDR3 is TGTGCCAGCAATTCGGGGGCAGAGAACACTGAAGCTTTCTTT.

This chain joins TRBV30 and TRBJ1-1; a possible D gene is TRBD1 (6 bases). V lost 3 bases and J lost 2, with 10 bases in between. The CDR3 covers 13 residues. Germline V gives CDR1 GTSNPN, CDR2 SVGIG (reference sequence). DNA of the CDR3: TGTGCCTGGAGGAGGACAGAAAACACTGAAGCTTTCTTT. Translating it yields CAWRRTENTEAFF.

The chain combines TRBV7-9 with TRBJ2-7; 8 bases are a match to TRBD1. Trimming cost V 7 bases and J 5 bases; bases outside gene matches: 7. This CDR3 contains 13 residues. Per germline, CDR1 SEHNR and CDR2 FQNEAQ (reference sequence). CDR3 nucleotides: TGTGCCAGCAACGGACAGGGCTTGAACGAGCAGTACTTC. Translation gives CASNGQGLNEQYF. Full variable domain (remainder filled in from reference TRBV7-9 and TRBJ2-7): DTGVSQNPRHKITKRGQNVTFRCDPISEHNRLYWYRQTLGQGPEFLTYFQNEAQLEKSRLLSDRFSAERPKGSFSTLEIQRTEQGDSAMYLCASNGQGLNEQYFGPGTRLTVT.

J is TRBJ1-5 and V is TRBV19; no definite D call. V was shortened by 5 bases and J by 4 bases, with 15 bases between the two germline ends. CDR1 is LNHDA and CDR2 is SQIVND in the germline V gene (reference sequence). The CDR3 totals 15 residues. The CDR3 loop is CASSLQAGRNQPQHF. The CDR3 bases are TGTGCCAGTAGTCTCCAGGCCGGACGGAATCAGCCCCAGCATTTT.

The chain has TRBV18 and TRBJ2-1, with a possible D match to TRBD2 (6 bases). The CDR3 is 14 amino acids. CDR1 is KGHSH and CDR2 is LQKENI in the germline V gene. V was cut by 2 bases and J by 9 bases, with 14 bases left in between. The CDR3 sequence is CASSPERRVGEQFF. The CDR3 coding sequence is TGTGCCAGCTCACCAGAAAGGAGGGTCGGTGAGCAGTTCTTC.

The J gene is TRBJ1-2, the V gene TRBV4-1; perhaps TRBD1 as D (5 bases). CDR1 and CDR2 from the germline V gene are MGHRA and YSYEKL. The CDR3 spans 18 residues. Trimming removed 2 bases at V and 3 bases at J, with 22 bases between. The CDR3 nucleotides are TGCGCCAGCAGCCAATTCACGCGGACCCCGGGACGGGACTATGGCTACACCTTC. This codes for CASSQFTRTPGRDYGYTF.

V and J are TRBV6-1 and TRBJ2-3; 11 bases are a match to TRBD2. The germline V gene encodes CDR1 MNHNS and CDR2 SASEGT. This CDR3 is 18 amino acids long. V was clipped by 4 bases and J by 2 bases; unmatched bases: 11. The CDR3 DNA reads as TGTGCCAGCAGTGCCCTAGCGGGAGGCTCCACCTTCACAGATACGCAGTATTTT. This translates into CASSALAGGSTFTDTQYF.

CDR3 DNA: TGTGCCAGCAGCTTAGTCAGGGGAAATCCCTACGAGCAGTACTTC. The encoded protein is CASSLVRGNPYEQYF. This sequence joins TRBV11-2 and TRBJ2-7, with a possible D match to TRBD1 (6 bases). There are 15 residues in the CDR3. The germline V gene has CDR1 SGHAT and CDR2 FQNNGV. The V end lost 1 base, the J end lost 2 bases, and 12 bases lay between the germline ends.

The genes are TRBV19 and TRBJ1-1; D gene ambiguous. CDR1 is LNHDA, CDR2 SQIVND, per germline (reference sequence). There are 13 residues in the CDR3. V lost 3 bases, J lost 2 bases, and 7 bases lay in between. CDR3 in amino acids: CASSILGNTEAFF. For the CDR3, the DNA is TGTGCCAGTAGTATTCTCGGTAACACTGAAGCTTTCTTT.

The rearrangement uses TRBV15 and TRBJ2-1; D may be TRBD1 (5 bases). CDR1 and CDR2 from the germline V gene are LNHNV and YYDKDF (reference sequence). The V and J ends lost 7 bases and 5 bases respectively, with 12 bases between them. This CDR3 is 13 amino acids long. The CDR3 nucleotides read TGTGCCACCAAGGGGCCTTTAAACAATGAGCAGTTCTTC. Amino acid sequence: CATKGPLNNEQFF.

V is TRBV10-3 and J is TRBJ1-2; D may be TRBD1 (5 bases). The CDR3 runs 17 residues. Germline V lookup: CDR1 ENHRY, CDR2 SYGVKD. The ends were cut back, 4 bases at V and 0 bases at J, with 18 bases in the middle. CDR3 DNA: TGTGCCATCAGTGTCGGGCAGGGCCGGGAGGCTAACTATGGCTACACCTTC. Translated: CAISVGQGREANYGYTF.

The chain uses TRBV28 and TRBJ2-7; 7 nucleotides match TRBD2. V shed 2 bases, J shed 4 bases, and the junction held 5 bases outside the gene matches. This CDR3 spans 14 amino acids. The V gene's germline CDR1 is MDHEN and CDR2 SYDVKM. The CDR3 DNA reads TGTGCCAGCAGTTTAGGGGGGGGTAGGTACGAGCAGTACTTC. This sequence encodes CASSLGGGRYEQYF.

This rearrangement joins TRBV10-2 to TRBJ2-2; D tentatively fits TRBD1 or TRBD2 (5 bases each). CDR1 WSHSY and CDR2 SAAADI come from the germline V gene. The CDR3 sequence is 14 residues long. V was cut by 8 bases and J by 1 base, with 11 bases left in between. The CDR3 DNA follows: TGCGCCAGCCAAGGGGAGCGGAACACCGGGGAGCTGTTTTTT. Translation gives CASQGERNTGELFF.

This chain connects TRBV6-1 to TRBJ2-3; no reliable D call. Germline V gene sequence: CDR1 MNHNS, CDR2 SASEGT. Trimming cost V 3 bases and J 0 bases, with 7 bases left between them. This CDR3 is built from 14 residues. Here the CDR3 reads CASSDRVSTDTQYF. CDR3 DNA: TGTGCCAGCAGTGATAGGGTGAGCACAGATACGCAGTATTTT.

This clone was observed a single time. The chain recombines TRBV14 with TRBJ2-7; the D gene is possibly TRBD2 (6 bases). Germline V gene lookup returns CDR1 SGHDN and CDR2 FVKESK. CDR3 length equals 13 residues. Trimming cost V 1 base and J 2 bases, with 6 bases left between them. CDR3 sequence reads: CASSQGLAYEQYF. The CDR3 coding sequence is TGTGCCAGCAGCCAAGGACTAGCCTACGAGCAGTACTTC.

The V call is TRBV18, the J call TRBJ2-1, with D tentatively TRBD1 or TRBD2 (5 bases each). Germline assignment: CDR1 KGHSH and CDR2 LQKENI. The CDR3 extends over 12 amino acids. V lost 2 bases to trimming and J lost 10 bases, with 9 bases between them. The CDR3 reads CASSPGGREQFF. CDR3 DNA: TGTGCCAGCTCACCAGGGGGACGGGAGCAGTTCTTC.

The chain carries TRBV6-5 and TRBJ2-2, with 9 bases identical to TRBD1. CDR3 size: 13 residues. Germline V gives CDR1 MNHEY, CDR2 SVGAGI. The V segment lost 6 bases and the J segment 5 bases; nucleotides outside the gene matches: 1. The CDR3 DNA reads TGTGCCAGCAGGGACAGGGGTACCGGGGAGCTGTTTTTT. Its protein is CASRDRGTGELFF.

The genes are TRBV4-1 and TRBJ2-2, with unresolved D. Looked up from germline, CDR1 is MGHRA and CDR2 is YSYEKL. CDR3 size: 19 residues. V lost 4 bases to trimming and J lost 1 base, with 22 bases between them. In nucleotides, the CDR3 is TGCGCCAGCAGCCCGCACCATGACCCAAGACATAAGAACACCGGGGAGCTGTTTTTT. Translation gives CASSPHHDPRHKNTGELFF.

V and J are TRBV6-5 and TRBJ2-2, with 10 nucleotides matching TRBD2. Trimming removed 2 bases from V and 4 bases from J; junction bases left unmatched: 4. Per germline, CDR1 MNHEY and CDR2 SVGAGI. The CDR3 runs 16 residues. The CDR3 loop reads CASSYMSSGSTGELFF. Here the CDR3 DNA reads TGTGCCAGCAGTTACATGTCTAGCGGGAGCACCGGGGAGCTGTTTTTT.

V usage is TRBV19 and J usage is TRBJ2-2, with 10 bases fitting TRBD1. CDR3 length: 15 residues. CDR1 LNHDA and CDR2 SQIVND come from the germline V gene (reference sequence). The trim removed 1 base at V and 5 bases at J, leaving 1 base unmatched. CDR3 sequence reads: CASSIGQGATGELFF. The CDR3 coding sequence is TGTGCCAGTAGTATAGGACAGGGGGCTACCGGGGAGCTGTTTTTT.

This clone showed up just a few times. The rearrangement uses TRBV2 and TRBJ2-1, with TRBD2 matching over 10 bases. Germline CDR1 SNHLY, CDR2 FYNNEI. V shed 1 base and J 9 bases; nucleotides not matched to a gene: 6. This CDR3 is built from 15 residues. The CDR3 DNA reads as TGTGCCAGCAGTGAAGGAGAGCGGGGGGGCAGTGAGCAGTTCTTC. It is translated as CASSEGERGGSEQFF. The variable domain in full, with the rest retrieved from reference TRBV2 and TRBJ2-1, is EPEVTQTPSHQVTQMGQEVILRCVPISNHLYFYWYRQILGQKVEFLVSFYNNEISEKSEIFDDQFSVERPDGSNFTLKIRSTKLEDSAMYFCASSEGERGGSEQFFGPGTRLTVL.